This is a list of T cell receptor beta chains from one sample in a study of T cell responses to AZD1222 COVID-19 vaccine. Clones were read by immunoSEQ multiplex PCR, and TCRdb kept only the in-frame ones, dropping some. The repertoire has 110,000 to 150,000 clones, approximately 91% of them found once; the top ten carry around 2.1%. Sample: peripheral blood, taken 28 days after the second AZD1222 dose. The receptors were sampled from an adult who received the AZD1222 COVID-19 vaccine. Both conserved end residues are part of each CDR3. D genes are given only for firm matches. Some rows have no size entry. The others give once, few or many, or a class for an expanded clone.

TRBV27	TRBJ2-1	TRBD2	.	TGTGCCAGCAGTTTATACCCGCGGCGGGAGGGCAATGAGCAGTTCTTC	CASSLYPRREGNEQFF
TRBV5-1	TRBJ2-5	.	.	TGCGCCAGCAGCCGGAACCCCGGGGAGGAGACCCAGTACTTC	CASSRNPGEETQYF
TRBV7-3	TRBJ1-5	.	.	TGTGCCAGCAGCTTAAGCGGAGGGTGGAATCAGCCCCAGCATTTT	CASSLSGGWNQPQHF
TRBV6-5	TRBJ1-2	TRBD1	few	TGTGCCAGCAGTTTTCCGGGACAGGGGTTGCGGGGCTACACCTTC	CASSFPGQGLRGYTF
TRBV5-1	TRBJ2-1	.	.	TGCGCCAGCAGCTTCCGGGAACCTTATATGGGGCAGTTCTTC	CASSFREPYMGQFF
TRBV7-8	TRBJ1-6	TRBD1	.	TGTGCCAGCAGCGCGGACAGGGGGCTAATGTCACCCCTCCACTTT	CASSADRGLMSPLHF
TRBV7-3	TRBJ2-1	TRBD2	.	TGTGCCAGCAGCCTCCCGACTAGCGGCGACAATGAGCAGTTCTTC	CASSLPTSGDNEQFF
TRBV5-1	TRBJ1-5	.	.	TGCGCCAGCAGCTTGGCCTCGGGTCAGCCCCAGCATTTT	CASSLASGQPQHF
TRBV3-1/TRBV3-2	TRBJ1-2	.	many	TGTGCCAGCAGCCAAGGAGCCCAGGGTTACGGCTACACCTTC	CASSQGAQGYGYTF
TRBV5-4	TRBJ2-1	.	.	TGTGCCAGCACCATGAGCGGGCCTTACAATGAGCAGTTCTTC	CASTMSGPYNEQFF
TRBV18	TRBJ2-1	.	.	TGTGCCAGCTCACCACCCCTAGGCAATGAGCAGTTCTTC	CASSPPLGNEQFF
TRBV3-1/TRBV3-2	TRBJ2-3	.	few	TGTGCCAGCAGCCCAGCCGGGGAGTTGGCAGATACGCAGTATTTT	CASSPAGELADTQYF
TRBV9	TRBJ1-5	.	.	TGTGCCAGCAGCGTAGCAGGGGTGGTGGGTCAGCCCCAGCATTTT	CASSVAGVVGQPQHF
TRBV18	TRBJ2-2	TRBD1	.	TGTGCCAGCTCCTTCCGGGGGACAGGGAGACTCACCGGGGAGCTGTTTTTT	CASSFRGTGRLTGELFF
TRBV5-1	TRBJ2-7	TRBD2	.	TGCGCCAGCAGCCGAATAAGCGGGGGGTCCTCCTCCTACGAGCAGTACTTC	CASSRISGGSSSYEQYF
TRBV2	TRBJ2-7	TRBD1	.	TGTGCCAGCAGCGGGACAGGGAGGCTCTACGAGCAGTACTTC	CASSGTGRLYEQYF
TRBV29-1	TRBJ1-3	.	.	TGCAGCGTCCGGGACGGCGGAAACACCATATATTTT	CSVRDGGNTIYF
TRBV7-3	TRBJ2-6	.	.	TGTGCCAGCAGCTTAACTCCCCCGGGCGTCCTGACTTTC	CASSLTPPGVLTF
TRBV7-2	TRBJ2-7	TRBD2	.	TGTGCCAGCAGCTTACGGCTAGCGGAAGAATACGAGCAGTACTTC	CASSLRLAEEYEQYF